This entry is about one TCR beta chain. The source of the sample is a study of shared clonotypes between healthy human individuals. Memory CD4+ cells were the fraction left after CD45RA+ naive selection. Repertoires were generated with immunoSEQ multiplex PCR, while TCRdb's copy carries only in-frame clones and drops some. Here the sample spans more than 900,000 clones, approximately 80% being singletons. CDR1 is SGDLS and CDR2 is YYNGEE in the germline V gene. The V gene end was trimmed by 3 bases and the J gene end by 4 bases; junction bases not matched to a gene: 6. The CDR3 runs 15 residues. This receptor was identified in a man aged 18 to 29 in good health. Some clones in this sample may be carry-over from other donors' samples. The sequenced material came from memory CD4+ T cells from PBMCs. As to subset: CD45RA-negative fraction. The J gene is TRBJ2-5, the V gene TRBV9; the match to TRBD2 covers 10 bases. CDR3: CASSDLAGEGETQYF. In nucleotides, the CDR3 is TGTGCCAGCAGCGATCTAGCGGGAGAAGGAGAGACCCAGTACTTC.